The 27 T cell receptor beta chains below come from one sample, sequenced in a study of shared clonotypes between healthy human individuals. The table came from immunoSEQ multiplex PCR; TCRdb's copy has only in-frame clones and leaves some out. The sample holds about 510,000 clones; 79% are singletons and the top ten take 10% to 15%. Source material: PBMCs. The origin of the receptors is a woman aged 40 to 55 in good health. Some clones in this sample may be carry-over from other donors' samples.

In its sample, this clone was seen once. The chain employs TRBV7-8 and TRBJ2-1; 10 bases match TRBD2. Germline CDR1 and CDR2: SGHVS and FQNEAQ. Unmatched junction bases numbered 6, after V lost 6 bases and J lost 4 bases. The CDR3 totals 15 residues. CDR3 residues: CASRSSGSRYNEQFF. CDR3 in DNA: TGTGCCAGCAGGTCTAGCGGGAGTCGTTACAATGAGCAGTTCTTC.

The V and J genes are TRBV6-5 and TRBJ2-3; TRBD2 is a possible D gene (7 bases). Germline V gene lookup returns CDR1 MNHEY and CDR2 SVGAGI. Deletions cut 8 bases from V and 6 bases from J, with 21 bases between. The CDR3 runs 15 residues. DNA for the CDR3: TGTGCCAGCGGGGGAGGGGGAGAACGGGGCGATACGCAGTATTTT. Its protein product is CASGGGGERGDTQYF.

CDR3 coding DNA: TGCAGTGCTAACGGGGTTACTGAAGCTTTCTTT. This sequence encodes CSANGVTEAFF. This chain uses TRBV20-1 with TRBJ1-1, with D hard to call. Germline CDR1 reads DFQATT; CDR2 reads SNEGSKA (reference sequence). This CDR3 spans 11 amino acids. Trimming cost V 4 bases and J 5 bases, with 8 bases left between them.

This chain connects TRBV9 to TRBJ2-1; D might be TRBD2 (5 bases). The ends were cut back, 1 base at V and 5 bases at J, with 13 bases in the middle. Germline values: CDR1 SGDLS, CDR2 YYNGEE. The CDR3 is 15 residues long. The CDR3 DNA reads as TGTGCCAGCAGCGTAAGGCTAGCAGATAACAATGAGCAGTTCTTC. Translating gives CASSVRLADNNEQFF.

V is TRBV7-2 and J is TRBJ1-5, with D possibly TRBD1 on 6 matching bases. The V and J ends lost 3 bases and 4 bases respectively, with 10 bases between them. The germline V gene has CDR1 SGHTA and CDR2 FQGNSA. This CDR3 contains 14 residues. CDR3 DNA sequence: TGTGCCAGCAGCTTTCGGACAGAGAATCAGCCCCAGCATTTT. Its translation: CASSFRTENQPQHF.

This chain connects TRBV7-2 to TRBJ2-2; 9 nucleotides line up with TRBD2. This CDR3 spans 14 amino acids. After removal of 5 bases from V and 6 bases from J, the junction contained 4 bases not matched to a gene. Germline V gives CDR1 SGHTA, CDR2 FQGNSA. CDR3 nucleotides: TGTGCCAGCAGCCCCGGACTAGCGTCCGGGGAGCTGTTTTTT. This codes for CASSPGLASGELFF. Full variable domain (outside the CDR3, taken from reference TRBV7-2 and TRBJ2-2): GAGVSQSPSNKVTEKGKDVELRCDPISGHTALYWYRQSLGQGLEFLIYFQGNSAPDKSGLPSDRFSAERTGGSVSTLTIQRTQQEDSAVYLCASSPGLASGELFFGEGSRLTVL.

Concerning this clone itself: A clone one base away is much larger, so this may be a read error. Other DNA sequences within the sample encode an identical CDR3. The DNA of the CDR3 is TGTGCCAGCAGCCCCGGGAGCACAGATACGCAGTATTTT. Its translation: CASSPGSTDTQYF. V gene TRBV7-2 combines with J gene TRBJ2-3; D is ambiguous. The CDR3 is made up of 13 amino acids. Germline CDR1 is SGHTA and CDR2 is FQGNSA. The germline V and J ends were trimmed by 5 bases and 0 bases, with 6 bases remaining between them.

The rearrangement joins TRBV30 to TRBJ1-5; D gene uncertain. The CDR3 contains 13 residues. Germline values: CDR1 GTSNPN, CDR2 SVGIG (reference sequence). The V gene lost 3 bases and the J gene lost 4 bases, with 10 bases spanning the gap. CDR3 protein: CAWSLDRNQPQHF. CDR3 DNA sequence: TGTGCCTGGAGCCTGGACCGAAATCAGCCCCAGCATTTT.

The genes are TRBV7-9 and TRBJ2-2, with D perhaps matching TRBD1 (5 bases). V gave up 1 base and J gave up 0 bases, with 9 bases separating them. Germline-derived CDR1 and CDR2 are SEHNR and FQNEAQ (reference sequence). The CDR3 extends over 16 amino acids. In DNA, the CDR3 is TGTGCCAGCAGCTTAGACCGACAGTCGAACACCGGGGAGCTGTTTTTT. This sequence encodes CASSLDRQSNTGELFF.

The CDR3: CASSLGGQGNTIYF. The CDR3 bases are TGTGCCAGCAGCCTAGGGGGACAGGGGAACACCATATATTTT. V is TRBV11-2 and J is TRBJ1-3, with 10 bases that match TRBD1. Per germline, CDR1 SGHAT and CDR2 FQNNGV. V shed 5 bases and J 7 bases; nucleotides not matched to a gene: 5. The CDR3 sequence is 14 residues long.

The CDR3 DNA is TGTGCCATCGGTAGACTCGCGGGAGGGCCCAGCGCCGGGGAGCTGTTTTTT. This sequence encodes CAIGRLAGGPSAGELFF. V usage is TRBV10-3 and J usage is TRBJ2-2, with 9 bases aligning to TRBD2. This CDR3 is 17 amino acids long. After removal of 8 bases from V and 6 bases from J, the junction contained 16 bases not matched to a gene. Per germline, CDR1 ENHRY and CDR2 SYGVKD.

The chain has TRBV5-5 and TRBJ2-7; 9 positions match TRBD1. The CDR3 is 14 residues long. With V trimmed by 4 bases and J by 4 bases, 6 bases remained unmatched. CDR1 SGHKS and CDR2 YYEKEE come from the germline V gene (reference sequence). The chain's CDR3 is CASSRPGQGYEQYF. Here the CDR3 DNA reads TGTGCCAGCAGCCGTCCGGGACAGGGATACGAGCAGTACTTC.

This sequence joins TRBV6-4 and TRBJ2-3, with TRBD1 matching over 7 bases. Looked up from germline, CDR1 is MRHNA and CDR2 is SNTAGT. J was trimmed by 1 base and V by 4 bases; bases with no gene match: 5. The length of the CDR3 is 15 residues. DNA for the CDR3: TGTGCCAGCAGTGCAAGTACAGGGGGCACAGATACGCAGTATTTT. Encoded protein: CASSASTGGTDTQYF.

The V and J genes are TRBV6-6 and TRBJ2-1, with a tentative D call TRBD1 (5 bases). CDR3 length: 13 amino acids. Germline CDR1 and CDR2: MNHNY and SVGAGI (reference sequence). Trimming pared 6 bases from V and 3 bases from J, leaving 9 bases between. CDR3 loop: CASSFDSYNEQFF. The CDR3 DNA follows: TGTGCCAGCAGCTTTGACAGCTACAATGAGCAGTTCTTC.

This clone has just one count. The rearrangement joins TRBV4-3 to TRBJ2-3; TRBD1 matches at 10 bases. Germline V gene lookup returns CDR1 LGHNA and CDR2 YSLEER. V lost 3 bases to trimming and J lost 4 bases; unmatched junction nucleotides: 4. There are 15 residues in the CDR3. The CDR3 loop is CASSQLGQGADTQYF. CDR3 coding DNA: TGCGCCAGCAGCCAGTTAGGACAGGGGGCAGATACGCAGTATTTT.

The chain recombines TRBV4-1 with TRBJ2-2; 9 nucleotides line up with TRBD2. Germline trimming cut 0 bases from V and 1 base from J; bases unmatched to any gene: 9. Per germline, CDR1 MGHRA and CDR2 YSYEKL. This CDR3 has 19 residues. The CDR3, as DNA: TGCGCCAGCAGCCAAGATTTGGCTAGCGGGACCAGGAACACCGGGGAGCTGTTTTTT. It yields the protein CASSQDLASGTRNTGELFF.

The chain links TRBV11-2 to TRBJ2-4; D may correspond to TRBD1 or TRBD2 (5 bases each). From germline, CDR1 is SGHAT and CDR2 FQNNGV. The V end lost 4 bases, the J end lost 3 bases, and 13 bases lay between the germline ends. The CDR3 contains 15 residues. The chain's CDR3 is CASSSLGRNKNIQYF. As DNA, the CDR3 is TGTGCCAGCAGCTCCCTGGGACGGAACAAAAACATTCAGTACTTC.

This clone was counted a single time. The V call is TRBV28, the J call TRBJ2-5; a weak D match, TRBD1 (5 bases). Trimming left V 4 bases short and J 4 bases short, with 10 bases between. Germline loops: CDR1 MDHEN, CDR2 SYDVKM. The CDR3 is made up of 13 amino acids. The DNA of the CDR3 is TGTGCCAGCAGTTACCCAGGGTTAGAGACCCAGTACTTC. Translating gives CASSYPGLETQYF.

The chain couples TRBV28 to TRBJ1-2; D ambiguous. CDR1 and CDR2 (germline): MDHEN, SYDVKM. Trimming stripped 5 bases from V and 8 bases from J, with 15 bases between. The CDR3 has 13 residues. The CDR3 sequence: CASSEPPREGYTF. DNA of the CDR3: TGTGCCAGCAGTGAACCCCCAAGGGAGGGCTACACCTTC.

The chain carries TRBV11-2 and TRBJ2-2; D remains unclear. Trimming took 1 base from V and 6 from J, leaving 3 bases between them. This CDR3 has 12 amino acids. Germline V gene lookup returns CDR1 SGHAT and CDR2 FQNNGV. CDR3 nucleotides: TGTGCCAGCAGCTTAGTGCCCGGGGAGCTGTTTTTT. It yields the protein CASSLVPGELFF.

This chain uses TRBV4-2 with TRBJ2-7; 8 bases agree with TRBD2. This CDR3 spans 16 amino acids. The V segment lost 0 bases and the J segment 5 bases; nucleotides outside the gene matches: 9. Germline V gene lookup returns CDR1 LGHNA and CDR2 YNFKEQ. The CDR3 DNA reads as TGTGCCAGCAGCCAAGATGAACGGGAGGGCGAACACGAGCAGTACTTC. This translates into CASSQDEREGEHEQYF.

The chain couples TRBV30 to TRBJ2-3; tentative D call: TRBD2 (5 bases). The CDR3 totals 13 residues. V lost 2 bases and J 4 bases, leaving 10 bases between the germline ends. From germline, CDR1 is GTSNPN and CDR2 SVGIG (reference sequence). The CDR3 nucleotides read TGTGCCTGGAGTCCCCAGGAGGCAGATACGCAGTATTTT. Protein: CAWSPQEADTQYF.

The genes are TRBV19 and TRBJ1-1; 8 bases line up with TRBD1. Germline trimming cut 7 bases from V and 4 bases from J; bases unmatched to any gene: 8. This CDR3 has 14 residues. Per germline, CDR1 LNHDA and CDR2 SQIVND (reference sequence). CDR3 DNA: TGTGCCAGTAACCCCGGACAGGGTCCCACTGAAGCTTTCTTT. It encodes CASNPGQGPTEAFF.

The chain uses TRBV5-1 and TRBJ2-7; the match to TRBD1 covers 8 bases. This CDR3 region has 14 residues. Germline values: CDR1 SGHRS, CDR2 YFSETQ. V shed 5 bases, J shed 5 bases, and the junction held 9 bases outside the gene matches. For the CDR3, the DNA is TGCGCCAGCAGACCCTCGGGACAGGAGAACGAGCAGTACTTC. This encodes CASRPSGQENEQYF.

This clone was seen only once. The chain is built from TRBV7-6 and TRBJ1-1, with a tentative D call TRBD1 (6 bases). Trimming removed 5 bases at V and 1 base at J, with 8 bases between. The CDR3 runs to 13 residues. Germline assignment: CDR1 SGHVS and CDR2 FNYEAQ. The CDR3 coding sequence is TGTGCCAGCAGCCTCAGGGGGAACACTGAAGCTTTCTTT. This encodes CASSLRGNTEAFF.

The chain is built from TRBV4-3 and TRBJ2-7; 8 bases fit TRBD2. The J call may be faulty, since TRBJ2-1 better matches the DNA end. This CDR3 spans 14 amino acids. The germline V gene has CDR1 LGHNA and CDR2 YSLEER. CDR3: CASSQDRGGRFQFF. For the CDR3, the DNA is TGCGCCAGCAGCCAAGACAGGGGCGGGAGGTTTCAGTTCTTC.

In DNA form, the CDR3 reads TGTGCCAGCAGCTTAATCGGCCCGGCTAGCGCTTCGAGTGAGCAGTTCTTC. Its protein is CASSLIGPASASSEQFF. The chain couples TRBV7-8 to TRBJ2-1, with TRBD2 as a possible D gene (6 bases). Deletions cut 2 bases from V and 9 bases from J, with 23 bases between. Germline values: CDR1 SGHVS, CDR2 FQNEAQ. The CDR3 runs to 17 residues. The variable domain in full, with the rest retrieved from reference TRBV7-8 and TRBJ2-1, is GAGVSQSPRYKVAKRGQDVALRCDPISGHVSLFWYQQALGQGPEFLTYFQNEAQLDKSGLPSDRFFAERPEGSVSTLKIQRTQQEDSAVYLCASSLIGPASASSEQFFGPGTRLTVL.